Shown below are 5 T cell receptor beta chains from a single sample sequenced in a study of regulatory T cells in long-lasting Graves disease. Indicated time point: persistent/refractory GD, antithyroid drugs over 5 years with positive TRAb. PBMC-derived RNA was used for the TCR library. To make TCR beta libraries, researchers used iRepertoire HTBI primers and Arm-PCR of CDR3 regions. TCRdb analysed the multiplex PCR reads with MiXCR anew, one entry per CDR3 protein. The data show a few hundred thousand distinct CDR3 sequences, with roughly 24% seen just once and approximately 30% held by the top ten. Sample: peripheral blood mononuclear cells (PBMCs), taken when the disease was refractory, from a patient treated with antithyroid drugs. The receptors here all came from a woman in her thirties or forties with Graves disease.

This clonotype has a handful of counts. This sequence joins TRBV28 and TRBJ2-7, with 9 bases that match TRBD2. Looked up from germline, CDR1 is MDHEN and CDR2 is SYDVKM. V gave up 6 bases and J gave up 4 bases; unmatched junction bases: 10. The CDR3 contains 15 residues. The CDR3: CASSLLTSGRYEQYF. In DNA form, the CDR3 reads TGTGCCAGCAGCTTGCTGACCAGCGGGAGGTACGAGCAGTACTTC. Full variable domain (rest looked up from reference TRBV28 and TRBJ2-7): DVKVTQSSRYLVKRTGEKVFLECVQDMDHENMFWYRQDPGLGLRLIYFSYDVKMKEKGDIPEGYSVSREKKERFSLILESASTNQTSMYLCASSLLTSGRYEQYFGPGTRLTVT.

This clonotype was seen repeatedly, ten times or more. The CDR3 DNA follows: TGTGCCAGCAGTTCGTGGGGGGTAGCGGGAGGGCAATCCGAGCAGTACTTC. Its protein product is CASSSWGVAGGQSEQYF. The rearrangement uses TRBV27 and TRBJ2-7, with 11 bases fitting TRBD2. V was pared by 4 bases and J by 6 bases, with 14 bases of the junction left unmatched. The CDR3 extends over 17 amino acids. Per germline, CDR1 MNHEY and CDR2 SMNVEV (reference sequence).

In regard to this clonotype: This may arise from a read error, as a much more abundant clone is one base away. V is TRBV11-2 and J is TRBJ2-5; perhaps TRBD1 as D (6 bases). Germline V gives CDR1 SGHAT, CDR2 FQNNGV. V gave up 6 bases and J gave up 9 bases, with 20 bases separating them. The length of the CDR3 is 14 residues. The DNA for the CDR3 is TGTGCCAGCAGTTCCCTAGGGGGAGAGATCGCCCAGTACTTC. It codes for CASSSLGGEIAQYF.

This clonotype has a count of ten or more. The V call is TRBV6-1, the J call TRBJ1-2, with a weak D call TRBD1 (5 bases). CDR1 is MNHNS and CDR2 is SASEGT in the germline V gene. The CDR3 has 12 residues. Trimming stripped 7 bases from V and 2 bases from J, with 8 bases between. CDR3 amino acids: CASTPGNYGYTF. In nucleotides, the CDR3 is TGTGCCAGCACCCCAGGGAACTATGGCTACACCTTC.

This clonotype has a handful of counts. A read error is possible here, since a much larger clone lies one base away. The V and J genes are TRBV6-1 and TRBJ1-2; the match to TRBD1 covers 9 bases. From germline, CDR1 is MNHNS and CDR2 SASEGT. This CDR3 is built from 13 residues. The V gene end was trimmed by 7 bases and the J gene end by 8 bases; junction bases not matched to a gene: 8. The CDR3 DNA follows: TGTGCCAGCAATAGAGGGACAGGGCACGGCTACACCTTC. Protein: CASNRGTGHGYTF.